This T cell receptor beta chain originates from a study of T cell responses to AZD1222 COVID-19 vaccine. Study background: Second-dose groups at about 4 or about 12 weeks were pooled. Study conclusions and caveats: The breadth and depth of Spike-specific TCRs increased once two AZD1222 doses had been given.

This clone was found once. Its antigen is unidentified. Germline V gene data show CDR1 as SGHTA and CDR2 as FQGNSA. After removal of 4 bases from V and 4 bases from J, the junction contained 9 bases not matched to a gene. The CDR3 loop spans 15 amino acids. The protocol was immunoSEQ multiplex PCR, while the TCRdb copy is restricted to in-frame clones and leaves out a portion. The table has some 80,000 clones, 86% seen once. This sequence was found in an adult in good health. Specimen: peripheral blood, collected on day 0 of AZD1222 vaccination. V is TRBV7-2 and J is TRBJ2-5; 7 bases line up with TRBD2. CDR3 bases: TGTGCCAGCAGCTCACCGGGACTAAGGAGAGAGACCCAGTACTTC. Translated: CASSSPGLRRETQYF.